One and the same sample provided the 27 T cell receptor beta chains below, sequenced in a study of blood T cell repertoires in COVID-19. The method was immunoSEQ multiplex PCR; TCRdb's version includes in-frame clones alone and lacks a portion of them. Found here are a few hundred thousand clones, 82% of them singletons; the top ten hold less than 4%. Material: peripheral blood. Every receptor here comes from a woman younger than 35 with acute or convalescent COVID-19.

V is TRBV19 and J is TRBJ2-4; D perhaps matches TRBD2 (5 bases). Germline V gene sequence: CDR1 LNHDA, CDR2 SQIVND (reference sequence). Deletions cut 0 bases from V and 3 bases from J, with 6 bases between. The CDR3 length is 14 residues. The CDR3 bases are TGTGCCAGTAGTATAGATGGGAGCAAAAACATTCAGTACTTC. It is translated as CASSIDGSKNIQYF.

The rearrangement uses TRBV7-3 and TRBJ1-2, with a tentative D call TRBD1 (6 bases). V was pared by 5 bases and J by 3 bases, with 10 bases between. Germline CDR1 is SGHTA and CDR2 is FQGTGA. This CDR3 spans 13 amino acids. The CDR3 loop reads CASSPRGDYGYTF. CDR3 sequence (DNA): TGTGCCAGCAGCCCCAGGGGCGACTATGGCTACACCTTC.

CDR3 loop: CASTLGGDQYF. The CDR3 DNA reads TGTGCCAGTACCCTTGGAGGGGATCAGTACTTC. The rearrangement links TRBV19 to TRBJ2-7; a possible D gene is TRBD2 (6 bases). From germline, CDR1 is LNHDA and CDR2 SQIVND (reference sequence). Trimming shortened V by 7 bases and J by 10 bases, and 14 bases separated the two germline ends. The CDR3 consists of 11 residues.

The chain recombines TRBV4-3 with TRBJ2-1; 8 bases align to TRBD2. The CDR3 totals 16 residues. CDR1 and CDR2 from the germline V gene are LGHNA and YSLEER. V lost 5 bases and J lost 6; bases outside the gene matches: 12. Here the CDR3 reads CASSRTGLDASNEQFF. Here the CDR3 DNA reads TGCGCCAGCAGCAGAACGGGACTAGACGCGAGCAATGAGCAGTTCTTC.

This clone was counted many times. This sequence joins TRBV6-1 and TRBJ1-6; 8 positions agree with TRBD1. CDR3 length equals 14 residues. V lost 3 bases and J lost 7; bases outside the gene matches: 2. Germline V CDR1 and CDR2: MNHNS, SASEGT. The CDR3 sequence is CASSDWTGNSPLHF. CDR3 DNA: TGTGCCAGCAGTGATTGGACAGGGAATTCACCCCTCCACTTT.

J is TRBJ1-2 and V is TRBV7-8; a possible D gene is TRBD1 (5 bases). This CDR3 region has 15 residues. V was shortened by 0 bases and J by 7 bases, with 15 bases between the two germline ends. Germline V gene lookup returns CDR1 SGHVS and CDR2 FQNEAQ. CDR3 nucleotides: TGTGCCAGCAGCTTAGCGCTAAGACAGAGAAGTGGCTACACCTTC. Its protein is CASSLALRQRSGYTF.

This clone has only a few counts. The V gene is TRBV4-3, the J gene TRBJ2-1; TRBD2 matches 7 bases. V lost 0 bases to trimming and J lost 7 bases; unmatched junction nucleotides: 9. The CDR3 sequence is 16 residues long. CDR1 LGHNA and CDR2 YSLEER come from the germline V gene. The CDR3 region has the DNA TGCGCCAGCAGCCAAGATAGCCCGGGAGGACCTAATGAGCAGTTCTTC. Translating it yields CASSQDSPGGPNEQFF.

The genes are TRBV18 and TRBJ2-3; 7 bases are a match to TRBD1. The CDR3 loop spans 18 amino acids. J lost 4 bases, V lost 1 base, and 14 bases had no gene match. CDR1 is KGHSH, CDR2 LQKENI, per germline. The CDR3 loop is CASSPRSTGRIRADTQYF. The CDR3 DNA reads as TGTGCCAGCTCACCACGTTCGACAGGGCGTATACGGGCAGATACGCAGTATTTT.

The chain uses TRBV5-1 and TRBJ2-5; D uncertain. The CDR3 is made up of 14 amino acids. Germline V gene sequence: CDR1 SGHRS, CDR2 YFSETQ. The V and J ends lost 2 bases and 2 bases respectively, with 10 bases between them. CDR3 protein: CASSLVHRQETQYF. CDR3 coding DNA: TGCGCCAGCAGCTTAGTACATCGTCAAGAGACCCAGTACTTC.

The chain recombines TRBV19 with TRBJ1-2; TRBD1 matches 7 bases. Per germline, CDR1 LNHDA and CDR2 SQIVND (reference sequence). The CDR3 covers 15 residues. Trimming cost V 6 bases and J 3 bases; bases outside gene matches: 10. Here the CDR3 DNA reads TGTGCCAGTAGCCTTCACAGGGGAATGGACTATGGCTACACCTTC. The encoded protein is CASSLHRGMDYGYTF.

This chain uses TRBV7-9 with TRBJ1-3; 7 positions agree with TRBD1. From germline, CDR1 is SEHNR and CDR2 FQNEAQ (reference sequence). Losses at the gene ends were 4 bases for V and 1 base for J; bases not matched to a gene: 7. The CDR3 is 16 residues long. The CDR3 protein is CASSSPGGASGNTIYF. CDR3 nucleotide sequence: TGTGCCAGCAGCTCACCAGGGGGAGCATCTGGAAACACCATATATTTT.

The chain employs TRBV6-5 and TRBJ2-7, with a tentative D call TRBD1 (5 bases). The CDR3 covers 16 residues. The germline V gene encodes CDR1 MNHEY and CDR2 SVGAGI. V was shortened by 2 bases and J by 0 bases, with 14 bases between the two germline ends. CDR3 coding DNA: TGTGCCAGCAGTTACGGCGCAGGGCTTTTCTCCTACGAGCAGTACTTC. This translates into CASSYGAGLFSYEQYF.

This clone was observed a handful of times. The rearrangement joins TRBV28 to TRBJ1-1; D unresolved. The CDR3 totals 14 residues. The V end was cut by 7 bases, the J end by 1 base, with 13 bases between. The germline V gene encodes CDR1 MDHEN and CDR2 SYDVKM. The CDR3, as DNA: TGTGCCAGCACCGAGCCAGGATCGAACACTGAAGCTTTCTTT. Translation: CASTEPGSNTEAFF.

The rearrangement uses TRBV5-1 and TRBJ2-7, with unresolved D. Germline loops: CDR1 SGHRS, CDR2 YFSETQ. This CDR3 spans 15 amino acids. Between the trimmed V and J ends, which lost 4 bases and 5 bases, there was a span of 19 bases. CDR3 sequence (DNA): TGCGCCAGCAGCGTGGACGGTGGAGAGTGGAACGAGCAGTACTTC. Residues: CASSVDGGEWNEQYF.

Here the CDR3 reads CASSQWGLAGVRDEQYF. The CDR3 DNA is TGTGCCAGCAGCCAATGGGGGCTAGCGGGAGTTCGTGACGAGCAGTACTTC. The rearrangement links TRBV14 to TRBJ2-7; 10 nucleotides agree with TRBD2. CDR1 and CDR2 from the germline V gene are SGHDN and FVKESK. V lost 2 bases and J lost 5; bases outside the gene matches: 12. The CDR3 length is 17 residues.

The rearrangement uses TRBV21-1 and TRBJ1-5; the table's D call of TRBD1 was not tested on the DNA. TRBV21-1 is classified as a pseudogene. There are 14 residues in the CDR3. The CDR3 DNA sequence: TGTGCCAGCAGCCTTGACAGGGTTGGAAGGCCCCAGCATTTT. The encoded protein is CASSLDRVGRPQHF.

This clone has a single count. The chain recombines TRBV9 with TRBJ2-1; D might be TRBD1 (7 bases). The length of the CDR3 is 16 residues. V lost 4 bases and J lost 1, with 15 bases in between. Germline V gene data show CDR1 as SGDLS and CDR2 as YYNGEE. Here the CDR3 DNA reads TGTGCCAGCAGCCCCCCGGAGGGGGCGTCCTACAATGAGCAGTTCTTC. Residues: CASSPPEGASYNEQFF.

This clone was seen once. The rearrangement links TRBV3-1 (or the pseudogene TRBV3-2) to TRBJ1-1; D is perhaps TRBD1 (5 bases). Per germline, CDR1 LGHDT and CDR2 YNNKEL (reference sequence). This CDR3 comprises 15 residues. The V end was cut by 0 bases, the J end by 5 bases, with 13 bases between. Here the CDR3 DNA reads TGTGCCAGCAGCCAAGATGGGGGGATGGGGACTGAAGCTTTCTTT. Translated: CASSQDGGMGTEAFF.

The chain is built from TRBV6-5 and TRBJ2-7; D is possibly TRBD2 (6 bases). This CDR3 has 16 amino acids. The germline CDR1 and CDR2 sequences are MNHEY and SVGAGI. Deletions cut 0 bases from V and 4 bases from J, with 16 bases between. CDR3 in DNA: TGTGCCAGCAGTTACTCATCAGCCCGGGGAGGTTACGAGCAGTACTTC. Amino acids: CASSYSSARGGYEQYF.

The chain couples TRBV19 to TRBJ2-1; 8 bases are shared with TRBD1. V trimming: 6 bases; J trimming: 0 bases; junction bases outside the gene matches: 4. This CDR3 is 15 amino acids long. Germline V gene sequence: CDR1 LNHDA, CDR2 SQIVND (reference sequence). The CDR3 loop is CASSEDRASYNEQFF. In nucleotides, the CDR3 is TGTGCCAGTAGCGAGGACAGGGCCTCCTACAATGAGCAGTTCTTC.

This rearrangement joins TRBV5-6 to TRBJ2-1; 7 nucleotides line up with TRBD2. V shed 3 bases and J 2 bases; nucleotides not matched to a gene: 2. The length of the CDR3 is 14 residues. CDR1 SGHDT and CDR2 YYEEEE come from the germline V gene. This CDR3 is CASSWGTTYNEQFF. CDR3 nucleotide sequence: TGTGCCAGCAGCTGGGGGACTACCTACAATGAGCAGTTCTTC.

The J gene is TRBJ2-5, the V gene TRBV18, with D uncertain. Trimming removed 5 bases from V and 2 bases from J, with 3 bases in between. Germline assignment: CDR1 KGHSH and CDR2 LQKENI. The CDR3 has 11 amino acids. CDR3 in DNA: TGTGCCAGCTCATCGCAAGAGACCCAGTACTTC. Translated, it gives CASSSQETQYF.

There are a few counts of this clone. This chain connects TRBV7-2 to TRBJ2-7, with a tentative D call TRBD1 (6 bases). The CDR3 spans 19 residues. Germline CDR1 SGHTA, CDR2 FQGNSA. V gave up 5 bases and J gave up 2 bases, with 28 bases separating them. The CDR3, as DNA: TGTGCCAGCAGCCCCATGAGGGGGTCACTAGTTACAGTAGCCTACGAGCAGTACTTC. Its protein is CASSPMRGSLVTVAYEQYF.

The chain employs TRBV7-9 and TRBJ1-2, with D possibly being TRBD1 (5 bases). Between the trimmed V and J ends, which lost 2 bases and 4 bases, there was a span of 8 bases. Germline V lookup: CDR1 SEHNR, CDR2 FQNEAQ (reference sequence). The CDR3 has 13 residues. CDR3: CASSLPQGYGYTF. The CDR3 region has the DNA TGTGCCAGCAGCTTACCCCAGGGCTATGGCTACACCTTC.

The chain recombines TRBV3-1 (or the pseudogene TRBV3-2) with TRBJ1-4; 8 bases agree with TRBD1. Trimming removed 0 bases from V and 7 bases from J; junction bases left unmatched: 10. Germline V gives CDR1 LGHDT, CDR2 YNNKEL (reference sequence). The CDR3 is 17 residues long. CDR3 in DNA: TGTGCCAGCAGCCAAGATATCCCTTCGACAGGGGTTGAAAAACTGTTTTTT. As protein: CASSQDIPSTGVEKLFF.

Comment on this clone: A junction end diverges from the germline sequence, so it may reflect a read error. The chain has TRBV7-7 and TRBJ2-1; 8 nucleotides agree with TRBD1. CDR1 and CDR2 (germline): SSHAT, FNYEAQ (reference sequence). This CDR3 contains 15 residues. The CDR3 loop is CASSYRAGQDNEQFF. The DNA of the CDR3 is TGTGCTAGCAGTTACCGCGCGGGACAGGACAATGAGCAGTTCTTC.

CDR3 DNA sequence: TGCGCCAGCAGCCCAGAGGGACAGGGGAAGGGTGTTGGGGCCAACGTCCTGACTTTC. Its protein is CASSPEGQGKGVGANVLTF. This chain joins TRBV4-1 and TRBJ2-6, with 10 nucleotides matching TRBD1. The CDR3 runs to 19 residues. Germline assignment: CDR1 MGHRA and CDR2 YSYEKL. J was trimmed by 3 bases and V by 4 bases; bases with no gene match: 12.